This T cell receptor (beta chain) was captured by sequencing in a study of cytomegalovirus exposure and HLA in healthy donors. General study findings and limits: The authors enumerated over 150 TCR beta chains as linked to cytomegalovirus. Most observed TCR sequences were rare, whereas some public TCRs were detected in many donors.

As concerns this clone: Its antigen is not identified.

This CDR3 is 18 amino acids long. CDR1 is SGDLS, CDR2 YYNGEE, per germline. J lost 4 bases, V lost 1 base, and 12 bases had no gene match. This table comes from immunoSEQ multiplex PCR, and its TCRdb copy is limited to in-frame clones, with some not included. The profile covers over 85,000 clones, with just under 95% appearing a single time and around 0.85% taken by the ten largest. This TCR derives from a woman under 30 in good health and CMV-seronegative. Sequenced input: PBMCs. The chain employs TRBV9 and TRBJ2-3, with 10 bases matching TRBD2. The CDR3 DNA sequence: TGTGCCAGCAGCGTATACTCGGGGCTAGCGGGAGTCCCAGATACGCAGTATTTT. Protein product: CASSVYSGLAGVPDTQYF.